These T cell receptor beta chains were read from a single sample in a study of blood T cell repertoires in COVID-19. Sequenced by immunoSEQ multiplex PCR; TCRdb stores in-frame clones only, minus some. Of 65,000 to 90,000 clones listed, roughly 89% are singletons. Sample: peripheral blood. These receptors were taken from a man older than 75 with acute or convalescent COVID-19. The CDR3 runs from the conserved cysteine through the conserved F or W. A D gene is named only where the DNA matches it firmly. Size is stated for part of the rows, as once, few or many counts, or as a class when the clone is expanded.

d_call clone_size j_call v_call cdr3_aa cdr3_nt
. . TRBJ2-1 TRBV6-5 CASSFRVSGEQFF TGTGCCAGCAGTTTCAGGGTGTCCGGTGAGCAGTTCTTC
TRBD1 . TRBJ1-1 TRBV6-5 CASSLQGRGTEAFF TGTGCCAGCAGCCTACAGGGGCGAGGCACTGAAGCTTTCTTT
. . TRBJ1-2 TRBV5-5 CASSLGPDSYGYTF TGTGCCAGCAGCCTCGGACCGGACAGTTATGGCTACACCTTC
TRBD2 once TRBJ2-7 TRBV2 CASRLAGVTSYEQYF TGTGCCAGCAGGCTAGCGGGGGTCACCTCCTACGAGCAGTACTTC
. . TRBJ2-6 TRBV19 CASRGSGANVLTF TGTGCCAGCAGGGGTTCTGGGGCCAACGTCCTGACTTTC
. few TRBJ1-6 TRBV5-1 CASSLDRGYNSPLHF TGCGCCAGCAGCTTGGATCGGGGCTATAATTCACCCCTCCACTTT
TRBD1 . TRBJ1-5 TRBV28 CASSTFRDRDQPQHF TGTGCCAGCAGTACTTTCCGGGACAGGGATCAGCCCCAGCATTTT
TRBD1 . TRBJ2-5 TRBV10-3 CAISESGTGVEETQYF TGTGCCATCAGTGAGTCTGGGACAGGGGTAGAAGAGACCCAGTACTTC
. once TRBJ1-2 TRBV7-9 CASSLVAGHNNYGYTF TGTGCCAGCAGCTTAGTAGCGGGACACAATAACTATGGCTACACCTTC
. . TRBJ2-2 TRBV3-1/TRBV3-2 CASSQALLNTGELFF TGTGCCAGCAGCCAAGCCCTCCTGAACACCGGGGAGCTGTTTTTT
TRBD2 . TRBJ2-1 TRBV11-2 CASVAGGRDNEQFF TGTGCCAGCGTGGCGGGAGGTAGGGACAATGAGCAGTTCTTC
TRBD1 . TRBJ1-4 TRBV5-1 CASSRDRGEKLFF TGCGCCAGCAGCCGGGACAGGGGTGAAAAACTGTTTTTT
TRBD1 few TRBJ2-7 TRBV5-1 CASSFSPGQGSLYEQYF TGCGCCAGCAGCTTTTCACCGGGACAGGGGTCCCTCTACGAGCAGTACTTC
TRBD1 . TRBJ1-2 TRBV19 CATTAYGQGSIGYTF TGTGCCACTACGGCTTATGGACAGGGTTCTATCGGCTACACCTTC
TRBD1 . TRBJ1-1 TRBV6-5 CASGGTGSATEAFF TGTGCCAGCGGGGGGACAGGGTCGGCCACTGAAGCTTTCTTT
TRBD2 . TRBJ2-1 TRBV7-7 CASSLAPILAGGRGEQFF TGTGCTAGCAGCTTAGCGCCTATACTAGCGGGGGGGCGTGGTGAGCAGTTCTTC
TRBD1 . TRBJ2-4 TRBV7-2 CASSLDRGDIQYF TGTGCCAGCAGCTTAGACAGGGGGGACATTCAGTACTTC
TRBD2 once TRBJ2-1 TRBV5-1 CASSVSGSYNEQFF TGCGCCAGCAGCGTTAGCGGGAGTTATAATGAGCAGTTCTTC
TRBD1 . TRBJ1-1 TRBV14 CASSLQQGVTEAFF TGTGCCAGCAGCCTACAACAGGGGGTCACTGAAGCTTTCTTT
. . TRBJ2-3 TRBV21-1 CASSKGGQKSSTDTQYF TGTGCCAGCAGCAAAGGTGGGCAGAAGTCTAGCACAGATACGCAGTATTTT
TRBD1 . TRBJ1-1 TRBV5-4 CASSSRLNPGQGNTEAFF TGTGCCAGCAGCTCCCGTCTAAACCCGGGACAGGGAAACACTGAAGCTTTCTTT
TRBD1 . TRBJ1-6 TRBV10-3 CAISEQGQGFSPLHF TGTGCCATCAGTGAGCAAGGACAGGGCTTTTCACCCCTCCACTTT
. . TRBJ1-2 TRBV6-5 CASSYEATDYGYTF TGTGCCAGCAGTTACGAGGCCACTGACTATGGCTACACCTTC
. . TRBJ2-1 TRBV7-3 CASSLRSGTRSYNEQFF TGTGCCAGCAGCTTAAGGAGCGGTACACGCTCCTACAATGAGCAGTTCTTC
TRBD1 once TRBJ2-3 TRBV27 CASRSGQQSTDTQYF TGTGCCAGCAGGTCGGGACAGCAGAGCACAGATACGCAGTATTTT
. few TRBJ2-7 TRBV30 CAWSATGYEQYF TGTGCCTGGAGTGCGACAGGCTACGAGCAGTACTTC
. once TRBJ2-3 TRBV24-1 CATSDPTQGDTQYF TGTGCCACCAGTGACCCCACCCAGGGGGATACGCAGTATTTT
. . TRBJ1-5 TRBV10-2 CASRPNRDSNQPQHF TGCGCCAGCAGGCCTAACAGGGATTCGAATCAGCCCCAGCATTTT
TRBD1 . TRBJ1-6 TRBV27 CASSSGQGSYNSPLHF TGTGCCAGCAGTTCGGGACAGGGATCCTATAATTCACCCCTCCACTTT
TRBD1 . TRBJ1-1 TRBV5-6 CASSVDRGTTEAFF TGTGCCAGCAGCGTCGACAGGGGCACCACTGAAGCTTTCTTT
. . TRBJ1-5 TRBV6-6 CASSQDTYSNQPQHF TGTGCCAGCAGCCAGGACACTTATAGCAATCAGCCCCAGCATTTT
TRBD1 . TRBJ1-1 TRBV5-4 CASSAGQGMEAFF TGTGCCAGCAGCGCGGGACAGGGGATGGAAGCTTTCTTT
. . TRBJ1-5 TRBV12-3/TRBV12-4 CASSRSEAQPQHF TGTGCCAGCAGTAGGTCGGAGGCACAGCCCCAGCATTTT
. . TRBJ2-3 TRBV9 CASSVGGRVSSTDTQYF TGTGCCAGCAGCGTAGGAGGCAGGGTCTCTAGCACAGATACGCAGTATTTT
TRBD1 . TRBJ1-2 TRBV5-1 CASSLRGLGQIFYGYTF TGCGCCAGCAGCTTGAGAGGTCTGGGACAGATATTTTATGGCTACACCTTC
TRBD1 . TRBJ1-1 TRBV10-3 CAISAGQGSEAFF TGTGCCATCAGTGCCGGACAGGGCTCTGAAGCTTTCTTT
TRBD1 . TRBJ1-2 TRBV19 CASTPDRGSYGYTF TGTGCCAGCACCCCGGACAGGGGTTCCTATGGCTACACCTTC
. once TRBJ2-1 TRBV6-5 CASSYRGDEQFF TGTGCCAGCAGTTACAGGGGTGATGAGCAGTTCTTC
TRBD1 . TRBJ2-7 TRBV10-3 CAISEGSGGALGYEQYF TGTGCCATCAGTGAGGGGTCAGGGGGCGCGTTGGGCTACGAGCAGTACTTC
. . TRBJ2-7 TRBV4-1 CASSQAAGAGYEQYF TGCGCCAGCAGCCAAGCGGCAGGGGCGGGCTACGAGCAGTACTTC
TRBD2 . TRBJ2-1 TRBV7-3 CASSRSLAGSNEQFF TGTGCCAGCAGTCGTAGTTTAGCGGGGTCGAATGAGCAGTTCTTC
. . TRBJ2-1 TRBV6-4 CASSESAGVQFF TGTGCCAGCAGTGAGTCTGCAGGGGTCCAGTTCTTC
TRBD2 . TRBJ2-1 TRBV3-1/TRBV3-2 CASSQDGTKGEQFF TGTGCCAGCAGCCAAGACGGGACTAAAGGGGAGCAGTTCTTC
. . TRBJ2-3 TRBV6-2/TRBV6-3 CASSYSSVTDTQYF TGTGCCAGCAGTTACTCGAGCGTCACAGATACGCAGTATTTT
TRBD1 . TRBJ1-2 TRBV6-5 CASSSTTGEKSYGYTF TGTGCCAGCAGTTCGACTACAGGGGAGAAGAGCTATGGCTACACCTTC
. . TRBJ2-5 TRBV29-1 CSGRYGGQGETQYF TGCAGCGGGAGGTACGGGGGGCAGGGGGAGACCCAGTACTTC
TRBD1 . TRBJ2-2 TRBV12-5 CASKFPGTGRTGELFF TGTGCTAGCAAATTCCCCGGGACAGGGCGGACCGGGGAGCTGTTTTTT
. . TRBJ2-6 TRBV5-1 CASSLETPGANVLTF TGCGCCAGCAGCTTGGAGACTCCTGGGGCCAACGTCCTGACTTTC
TRBD1 . TRBJ2-7 TRBV7-8 CASSLGQGAKVEQYF TGTGCCAGCAGCTTAGGGCAGGGGGCGAAGGTCGAGCAGTACTTC
. . TRBJ1-4 TRBV11-2 CASSSNIQGYYEKLFF TGTGCCAGCAGCTCCAATATCCAGGGGTATTACGAAAAACTGTTTTTT
. once TRBJ1-2 TRBV20-1 CSARRGIDYTF TGCAGTGCTCGCAGGGGTATTGACTACACCTTC